The 17 T cell receptor beta chains given below trace back to one sample, sequenced in a study of T cells in Graves' hyperthyroidism and ophthalmopathy. RNA transcripts yielded amplified TCR beta CDR3 regions. First-round RT-PCR with HTBI primers amplified the TCR CDR3 region. A single record per CDR3 protein comes from TCRdb applying MiXCR to the multiplex PCR reads. The sample contains more than 500,000 distinct CDR3 sequences, less than 15% of which appear only once. Material for sequencing was blood. The receptors were sampled from a woman between 40 and 55 years old with Graves' hyperthyroidism.

This clonotype was observed at least ten times. The rearrangement links TRBV2 to TRBJ2-7; weak D call: TRBD2 (6 bases). Germline V CDR1 and CDR2: SNHLY, FYNNEI. This CDR3 spans 13 amino acids. The V end was cut by 8 bases, the J end by 5 bases, with 16 bases between. The CDR3 loop reads CASGRGGLNEQYF. CDR3 coding DNA: TGTGCCAGCGGCCGAGGAGGGCTCAACGAGCAGTACTTC. Supplemented by reference TRBV2 and TRBJ2-7, the full variable domain reads EPEVTQTPSHQVTQMGQEVILRCVPISNHLYFYWYRQILGQKVEFLVSFYNNEISEKSEIFDDQFSVERPDGSNFTLKIRSTKLEDSAMYFCASGRGGLNEQYFGPGTRLTVT.

This clonotype occurred a few times. Written as DNA, the CDR3 is TGCGCCAGCAGCTTGTGGGGGGCCCCGTCGAGGGATGAGCAGTTCTTC. Residues: CASSLWGAPSRDEQFF. The V gene is TRBV5-1, the J gene TRBJ2-1; D is possibly TRBD1 or TRBD2 (6 bases each). The germline V and J ends were trimmed by 1 base and 8 bases, with 19 bases remaining between them. This CDR3 has 16 residues. The germline CDR1 and CDR2 sequences are SGHRS and YFSETQ. The full variable domain, in which reference TRBV5-1 and TRBJ2-1 provide the parts outside the CDR3, is KAGVTQTPRYLIKTRGQQVTLSCSPISGHRSVSWYQQTPGQGLQFLFEYFSETQRNKGNFPGRFSGRQFSNSRSEMNVSTLELGDSALYLCASSLWGAPSRDEQFFGPGTRLTVL.

A few counts support this clonotype. The rearrangement uses TRBV11-2 and TRBJ2-7; a possible D gene is TRBD2 (7 bases). The CDR3 has 18 amino acids. Germline V gene sequence: CDR1 SGHAT, CDR2 FQNNGV. Trimming removed 2 bases at V and 0 bases at J, with 20 bases between. The DNA of the CDR3 is TGTGCCAGCAGCTTAACGGACAGAACTCTAGCGGTCTCCTACGAGCAGTACTTC. Translation gives CASSLTDRTLAVSYEQYF.

In its sample, this clonotype was seen many times. The chain is built from TRBV2 and TRBJ2-3; the D is unclear. Deletions cut 10 bases from V and 4 bases from J, with 6 bases between. CDR3 length equals 10 residues. The germline CDR1 and CDR2 sequences are SNHLY and FYNNEI. The CDR3 DNA reads TGTGCCACAGCTGCAGATACGCAGTATTTT. Encoded protein: CATAADTQYF.

The chain uses TRBV6-4 and TRBJ1-5; the D is unclear. Germline V gene sequence: CDR1 MRHNA, CDR2 SNTAGT. The CDR3 length is 16 residues. The ends were cut back, 8 bases at V and 0 bases at J, with 17 bases in the middle. In nucleotides, the CDR3 is TGTGCCAGCCAGCAAGGCGGTAAAGGTAGCAATCAGCCCCAGCATTTT. Protein sequence: CASQQGGKGSNQPQHF.

Comment on this clonotype: This may be a read error: a much more frequent sequence differs by one nucleotide. The chain carries TRBV6-4 and TRBJ2-7; D is unresolved. Per germline, CDR1 MRHNA and CDR2 SNTAGT. CDR3 length: 11 residues. V shed 11 bases and J shed 2 bases, with 10 bases lying between them. The CDR3: CAGNRAYEQYF. The CDR3 DNA reads TGTGCCGGCAACAGAGCCTACGAGCAGTACTTC.

Remarks on this clonotype: One base separates it from a far larger clone, so it is likely a read error. The V call is TRBV9, the J call TRBJ1-1; D uncertain. The CDR3 consists of 13 residues. V dropped 7 bases and J dropped 0 bases, with 10 bases sitting between them. Germline V gene data show CDR1 as SGDLS and CDR2 as YYNGEE. Written as DNA, the CDR3 is TGTGCCAGCGGCCCAACCCTGAACACTGAAGCTTTCTTT. Translated, it gives CASGPTLNTEAFF.

J is TRBJ2-1 and V is TRBV4-2; the match to TRBD2 covers 14 bases. CDR1 LGHNA and CDR2 YNFKEQ come from the germline V gene. This CDR3 region has 19 residues. V was pared by 0 bases and J by 6 bases, with 10 bases of the junction left unmatched. In nucleotides, the CDR3 is TGTGCCAGCAGCCAAGATCGGGCCTTTGGACTAGCGGGAGGCAATGAGCAGTTCTTC. It specifies CASSQDRAFGLAGGNEQFF.

This clonotype was observed a few times. V and J are TRBV19 and TRBJ2-6; D call uncertain. Germline V gene lookup returns CDR1 LNHDA and CDR2 SQIVND (reference sequence). The CDR3 has 15 residues. Trimming pared 7 bases from V and 0 bases from J, leaving 10 bases between. CDR3 in amino acids: CASTTAYSGANVLTF. The DNA of the CDR3 is TGTGCCAGTACTACAGCATACTCTGGGGCCAACGTCCTGACTTTC.

The chain employs TRBV20-1 and TRBJ2-1, with TRBD2 identical over 11 bases. The junction had 8 bases not matched to a gene; V was cut back by 6 bases and J by 7 bases. CDR1 DFQATT and CDR2 SNEGSKA come from the germline V gene (reference sequence). The CDR3 spans 14 residues. CDR3 coding DNA: TGCAGTGCGAAGCTAGCGGGAGGACGGAATGAGCAGTTCTTC. It is translated as CSAKLAGGRNEQFF.

The chain employs TRBV19 and TRBJ2-2; D ambiguous. Trimming cost V 9 bases and J 2 bases, with 19 bases left between them. Germline CDR1 is LNHDA and CDR2 is SQIVND (reference sequence). CDR3 length: 16 residues. CDR3 region: CASRPAFLPNTGELFF. The CDR3, as DNA: TGTGCCAGCAGACCCGCCTTCCTCCCCAACACCGGGGAGCTGTTTTTT. Full variable domain (remainder filled in from reference TRBV19 and TRBJ2-2): DGGITQSPKYLFRKEGQNVTLSCEQNLNHDAMYWYRQDPGQGLRLIYYSQIVNDFQKGDIAEGYSVSREKKESFPLTVTSAQKNPTAFYLCASRPAFLPNTGELFFGEGSRLTVL.

This clonotype was observed many times. The CDR3 DNA follows: TGTGCCAGCAGCCAAGTGCCGAGTTCTGGAAACACCATATATTTT. Translation: CASSQVPSSGNTIYF. The gene calls are TRBV3-1 and TRBJ1-3; D call uncertain. The CDR3 sequence is 15 residues long. Germline-derived CDR1 and CDR2 are LGHDT and YNNKEL (reference sequence). Trimming shortened V by 1 base and J by 1 base, and 8 bases separated the two germline ends.

This clonotype has a handful of counts. This sequence joins TRBV5-1 and TRBJ1-3, with D possibly being TRBD1 (6 bases). The V gene's germline CDR1 is SGHRS and CDR2 YFSETQ. The V end lost 5 bases, the J end lost 2 bases, and 17 bases lay between the germline ends. This CDR3 has 16 residues. The CDR3 loop is CASRLNSGATGNTIYF. DNA for the CDR3: TGCGCCAGCAGATTGAACTCAGGGGCCACTGGAAACACCATATATTTT.

This clonotype was seen a few times. CDR3 amino acids: CASSLRSYYGYTF. CDR3 in DNA: TGTGCCAGCAGTTTAAGAAGTTACTATGGCTACACCTTC. The V and J genes are TRBV12-3 or TRBV12-4 and TRBJ1-2, with no clear D. This CDR3 contains 13 residues. V was clipped by 2 bases and J by 3 bases, with 7 bases between them.

The chain carries TRBV5-6 and TRBJ2-7; 9 nucleotides match TRBD2. The CDR3 is 18 residues long. In germline, CDR1 is SGHDT, CDR2 YYEEEE. With 1 base clipped from V and 4 bases from J, the junction kept 15 bases outside the gene matches. The CDR3 loop is CASSLNGLLAGAGYEQYF. CDR3 coding DNA: TGTGCCAGCAGCTTGAACGGACTATTAGCGGGAGCTGGGTACGAGCAGTACTTC. The full variable domain, with the rest looked up from reference TRBV5-6 and TRBJ2-7, is DAGVTQSPTHLIKTRGQQVTLRCSPKSGHDTVSWYQQALGQGPQFIFQYYEEEERQRGNFPDRFSGHQFPNYSSELNVNALLLGDSALYLCASSLNGLLAGAGYEQYFGPGTRLTVT.

This clonotype was seen many times. The V and J genes are TRBV5-1 and TRBJ2-5; D gene unclear. CDR1 and CDR2 from the germline V gene are SGHRS and YFSETQ. This CDR3 spans 16 amino acids. Trimming left V 3 bases short and J 5 bases short, with 20 bases between. CDR3 in amino acids: CASSSSRARSRETQYF. As DNA, the CDR3 is TGCGCCAGCAGCTCATCCCGGGCCCGGAGTAGGGAGACCCAGTACTTC.

Many counts were recorded for this clonotype. The chain employs TRBV7-3 and TRBJ2-1; possibly TRBD1 or TRBD2 for D (5 bases each). Trimming took 3 bases from V and 6 from J, leaving 12 bases between them. The CDR3 covers 14 residues. Germline assignment: CDR1 SGHTA and CDR2 FQGTGA. As DNA, the CDR3 is TGTGCCAGCAGCTTGGGGGTCTACGGCAATGAGCAGTTCTTC. This translates into CASSLGVYGNEQFF.